The following is a T cell receptor beta chain sequence with its context. Its antigen specificity is not known. Per-base quality was not reported, and no clone a single base away is much larger than it. The sample belongs to a study of shared clonotypes between healthy human individuals (dated by TCRdb to 2019 to 2021). Turning to the overall study: Three men and two women, aged 18 to 49 years, made up the cohort. For each donor, three plates each were used for CD4 naive and CD4 memory, two plates were used for CD8 naive, and one plate was used for CD8 memory. Each donor's leukapheresis produced roughly between roughly 0.85 and 10 billion PBMCs. Libraries were prepared and TCR repertoires were sequenced by different laboratories using diverse techniques, in order to increase sequencing depth and limit assay-specific biases. To estimate repertoire size and how much clonotype sharing occurs between individuals, the study deeply sequenced the blood TCR repertoires of five healthy adults.

CD8 naive samples were obtained by positive selection for CCR7 among CD45RO-negative cells, yielding a CD45RA+CCR7+ population from which TemRA cells were excluded. Healthy HIV-negative adults with no recently reported acute infections or vaccinations were included as donors. Only Caucasian adults living in Nashville, Tennessee, USA were represented among the donors. Blood was obtained by leukapheresis, after which PBMCs were separated by Ficoll-Histopaque density gradient centrifugation and cryopreserved in liquid nitrogen vapor phase. Analytical flow cytometry was used to check the purity and quantity of each magnetically sorted T cell population. Genomic DNA was isolated from each sorted fraction and quantified by UV absorbance on a Nanodrop 2000c. The study at large found these results: Because the study included a small number of donors, the genetic and exposure-history diversity represented was limited. Pairwise subsampling indicated that sequencing depth was expected to affect the degree of clonotype sharing among donors. Naive subsets generally had larger estimated clonotype richness than memory subsets did. Across a handful of donors, approximately 5% of naive CD4, around 3.5% of naive CD8, 2.3% of memory CD4, and 0.4% of memory CD8 clonotypes were shared. Higher generation probabilities were observed for clonotypes shared by all four sorted-subset donors than for non-shared clonotypes. Incomplete sequencing was indicated by rarefaction of sorted-subset datasets, despite the large sequencing depth. Sampling was limited to blood, and TCR repertoires in tissue likely differ from TCR repertoires in blood.

V is cut by 1 base and J by 9 bases, and the space between the germline ends is 5 bases. Including cysteine and phenylalanine, the CDR3 has 11 amino acids. The DNA shown is the 33-base CDR3, in frame from base 1. CDR1 and CDR2, per the germline V gene, are SGHTS and YDEGEE. TCR CDR3 regions were amplified from genomic DNA by multiplex PCR using the deep immunoSEQ assay. Extracted genomic DNA from each cell subset was distributed evenly across all wells of several immunoSEQ 96-well plates, and each plate was treated as a replicate. For sorted subsets, each replicate PCR was loaded with approximately 190 ng genomic DNA, equivalent to 30,000 or so T cell genomes. Purified libraries were quantified with a Qubit 3.0 fluorometer, sized on a Bioanalyzer 2100, and re-quantified with the KAPA Library Quantification kit. Every immunoSEQ 96-well plate was sequenced on a dedicated single-read 150-cycle Illumina NextSeq 550 flow cell. The authors' pipeline ran thus. Because the immunoSEQ output held only junctional sequences and lacked quality scores, the filtering could not match the filtering applied to full-length reads. Sequences were annotated with PyIR, a Python wrapper for IgBLAST v1.9, and V/J genes and CDR3 were assigned using IMGT germline references. Reads were removed for weak V/J assignments (E-value above 1e-6), missing CDR3, stop codons, out-of-frame junctions, or ambiguous translated residues. V3J clonotypes were defined as sequences sharing the same inferred V gene, J gene, and CDR3 amino acid sequence. Percentage overlap between repertoires was calculated by dividing the number of shared unique clonotypes by the size of the smaller repertoire. Repertoire richness was assessed with RTK rarefaction, the Chao1 estimator, and Recon v2.1 estimates of unobserved clonotypes. For all TCRbeta clonotypes obtained by the gDNA method from several donors, generation probabilities were computed with OLGA. Sourced from immuneACCESS, this table was stored by TCRdb with only in-frame sequences that have V and J called. A share of the clones is absent; for the studies checked, an unresolved V gene accounts for under half, and the remainder has no known explanation. The V and J calls and the clone size are those of that table, but D and trimming were determined from the DNA. This sample is represented by around 550,000 clones; roughly 95% of them were singletons. The top ten clones comprise approximately 0.11% of the sample.

Sequenced input: naive CD8+ T cells sorted from blood. The sample's cell subset or site, from its label and the paper: CD45RA+CCR7+. The chain uses TRBV5-8 and TRBJ1-5, with the D gene too uncertain to name. The clonotype was recovered from a woman younger than 45 in good health. The CDR3 reads CASSLYVPQHF. At the DNA level, the sequence is TGTGCCAGCAGCTTGTACGTGCCCCAGCATTTT. The full variable domain, completed from the reference TRBV5-8 and TRBJ1-5 proteins outside the CDR3, reads EAGVTQSPTHLIKTRGQQATLRCSPISGHTSVYWYQQALGLGLQFLLWYDEGEERNRGNFPPRFSGRQFPNYSSELNVNALELEDSALYLCASSLYVPQHFGDGTRLSIL.